The T cell receptor (beta chain) described here comes from a study of T cells in localized non-small cell lung cancer. Study-level findings and limits: Heterogeneity cannot be ruled out, as sequencing used one tumor region only. Uninvolved adjacent lung had more T cell clonality than any other tissue, topping tumor. Within adjacent lung there appeared a median around 57 of the top 100 tumor clones.

The repertoire was sequenced with immunoSEQ multiplex PCR; TCRdb's copy has only in-frame clones and lacks some. The top ten hold about 0.73% of the sample, which has about 31,000 clones, 85% to 95% seen once. Germline values: CDR1 SGHTA, CDR2 FQGTGA. The CDR3 sequence is 12 residues long. V was trimmed by 2 bases and J by 4 bases, leaving 5 bases between them. Notes on this clone: The antigen remains unidentified.

The genes are TRBV7-3 and TRBJ2-5; D remains ambiguous. This clonotype was sampled from a woman aged 40-69 years with stage I lung adenocarcinoma. This specimen consisted of peripheral blood, obtained before any cancer treatment. The CDR3 DNA reads TGTGCCAGCAGCTTAGTAGGAGAGACCCAGTACTTC. It encodes CASSLVGETQYF. Drawing the rest from reference TRBV7-3 and TRBJ2-5, the complete variable domain is GAGVSQTPSNKVTEKGKYVELRCDPISGHTALYWYRQSLGQGPEFLIYFQGTGAADDSGLPNDRFFAVRPEGSVSTLKIQRTERGDSAVYLCASSLVGETQYFGPGTRLLVL.